This record concerns one TCR beta chain sequence. This specimen comes from a study of cytomegalovirus exposure and HLA in healthy donors. Assay: immunoSEQ multiplex PCR; the TCRdb copy retains only in-frame clones and omits some. The table includes 160,000 or so clones, roughly 84% detected once. A roughly 120-subject validation cohort, separate from the approximately 670-subject first cohort, supplied the donors. CDR1 is KGHSH and CDR2 is LQKENI in the germline V gene. Trimming at V came to 0 bases and at J to 4 bases, leaving 6 bases not matched to a gene. The CDR3 covers 17 residues. The specimen sequenced was PBMCs. This sequence was found in a man younger than 45 in good health and CMV-seropositive. The chain uses TRBV18 and TRBJ2-6; 7 positions agree with TRBD1. The CDR3 is CASSPPGQYQGANVLTF. The CDR3 DNA is TGTGCCAGCTCACCACCGGGACAGTACCAGGGGGCCAACGTCCTGACTTTC.